A single sample gave rise to the 18 T cell receptor beta chains below, sequenced in a study of cytomegalovirus exposure and HLA in healthy donors. PCR involved 60 Vbeta and 13 Jbeta primers. Assay: immunoSEQ multiplex PCR; the TCRdb copy retains only in-frame clones and omits some. Of 180,000 or so clones in the sample, over 70% were seen once. Sequenced input: PBMCs. The receptors derive from a man younger than 35 in good health and CMV-seronegative.

The rearrangement joins TRBV9 to TRBJ2-3; D unclear. V lost 0 bases to trimming and J lost 9 bases, with 11 bases between them. CDR1 and CDR2 from the germline V gene are SGDLS and YYNGEE. CDR3 length equals 13 residues. Here the CDR3 DNA reads TGTGCCAGCAGCGTAGAGAGCCAGACAACGCAGTATTTT. It codes for CASSVESQTTQYF. Filled out from reference TRBV9 and TRBJ2-3, the complete variable domain reads DSGVTQTPKHLITATGQRVTLRCSPRSGDLSVYWYQQSLDQGLQFLIQYYNGEERAKGNILERFSAQQFPDLHSELNLSSLELGDSALYFCASSVESQTTQYFGPGTRLTVL.

This clone was found once. The chain couples TRBV4-3 to TRBJ2-2; 14 nucleotides line up with TRBD2. The V gene end was trimmed by 4 bases and the J gene end by 4 bases; junction bases not matched to a gene: 14. CDR3 size: 20 residues. Germline assignment: CDR1 LGHNA and CDR2 YSLEER. DNA for the CDR3: TGCGCCAGCAGCCGGAAAAGGACAGGACTAGCGGGGGGCCTCACCGGGGAGCTGTTTTTT. Translated, it gives CASSRKRTGLAGGLTGELFF.

The chain couples TRBV12-5 to TRBJ2-4; tentative D call: TRBD1 (5 bases). Germline loops: CDR1 LGHNT, CDR2 FRNRAP. The CDR3 length is 17 residues. Trimming removed 3 bases from V and 0 bases from J, with 15 bases in between. The CDR3 DNA follows: TGTGCTAGTGGTTTCACAACAGGAAACATAGCCAAAAACATTCAGTACTTC. It encodes CASGFTTGNIAKNIQYF.

The V call is TRBV2, the J call TRBJ2-6; TRBD1 might be the D (6 bases). Trimming shortened V by 4 bases and J by 2 bases, and 18 bases separated the two germline ends. Germline V gene lookup returns CDR1 SNHLY and CDR2 FYNNEI. The CDR3 covers 18 residues. CDR3 nucleotide sequence: TGTGCCAGCAGTGTTACCTGGACAGATTATACTGGGGCCAACGTCCTGACTTTC. Protein: CASSVTWTDYTGANVLTF.

The V gene is TRBV27, the J gene TRBJ2-7; 10 bases are shared with TRBD1. CDR1 is MNHEY, CDR2 SMNVEV, per germline (reference sequence). This CDR3 has 15 residues. With 7 bases clipped from V and 6 bases from J, the junction kept 12 bases outside the gene matches. CDR3 sequence (DNA): TGTGCCAGCAAGATACTGGGACAGGGGCCCCGCGAGCAGTACTTC. As protein: CASKILGQGPREQYF.

This clone was counted a few times. The rearrangement links TRBV5-4 to TRBJ2-1, with D tentatively TRBD2 (7 bases). The V end was cut by 0 bases, the J end by 4 bases, with 11 bases between. CDR3 size: 15 residues. Germline CDR1 is SGHNT and CDR2 is YYREEE (reference sequence). DNA for the CDR3: TGTGCCAGCAGCTTGGCCGCGGGGGCTTACAATGAGCAGTTCTTC. Translating gives CASSLAAGAYNEQFF. The complete variable domain, with remaining parts taken from reference TRBV5-4 and TRBJ2-1, reads ETGVTQSPTHLIKTRGQQVTLRCSSQSGHNTVSWYQQALGQGPQFIFQYYREEENGRGNFPPRFSGLQFPNYSSELNVNALELDDSALYLCASSLAAGAYNEQFFGPGTRLTVL.

This sequence joins TRBV6-1 and TRBJ2-3; perhaps TRBD2 as D (6 bases). Between the trimmed V and J ends, which lost 0 bases and 9 bases, there was a span of 19 bases. The CDR3 loop spans 16 amino acids. Germline CDR1 MNHNS, CDR2 SASEGT. The DNA of the CDR3 is TGTGCCAGCAGTGAAGCGTGGAGGGGCTCAAGCCGGACGCAGTATTTT. Translated: CASSEAWRGSSRTQYF.

The rearrangement links TRBV2 to TRBJ2-5; 8 positions match TRBD1. CDR1 and CDR2 from the germline V gene are SNHLY and FYNNEI. Germline trimming cut 6 bases from V and 3 bases from J; bases unmatched to any gene: 6. CDR3 length equals 14 residues. CDR3 in DNA: TGTGCCAGCAGGGGCGAGACAGGGGAAGAGACCCAGTACTTC. Translation: CASRGETGEETQYF.

The V gene is TRBV6-5, the J gene TRBJ2-7, with D unclear. The CDR3 has 13 amino acids. The V end was cut by 6 bases, the J end by 6 bases, with 15 bases between. Germline CDR1 reads MNHEY; CDR2 reads SVGAGI. CDR3 DNA sequence: TGTGCCAGCAGCTCTACCAATGATCCCGAGCAGTACTTC. Encoded protein: CASSSTNDPEQYF.

V is TRBV15 and J is TRBJ1-6, with D hard to call. Germline CDR1 reads LNHNV; CDR2 reads YYDKDF (reference sequence). V gave up 3 bases and J gave up 12 bases, with 9 bases separating them. This CDR3 has 12 amino acids. In nucleotides, the CDR3 is TGTGCCACCAGCAGTTCTGGAGGACCCCTCCACTTT. It translates to CATSSSGGPLHF.

J is TRBJ1-1 and V is TRBV5-4; D is unresolved. Germline V gene data show CDR1 as SGHNT and CDR2 as YYREEE (reference sequence). CDR3 length: 13 amino acids. The ends were cut back, 0 bases at V and 5 bases at J, with 8 bases in the middle. In nucleotides, the CDR3 is TGTGCCAGCAGCTTGGGGGCTTGGACTGAAGCTTTCTTT. Encoded protein: CASSLGAWTEAFF.

The rearrangement links TRBV18 to TRBJ2-5; 7 nucleotides align to TRBD2. The germline V gene encodes CDR1 KGHSH and CDR2 LQKENI. V trimming: 3 bases; J trimming: 6 bases; junction bases outside the gene matches: 10. This CDR3 is built from 15 residues. The DNA of the CDR3 is TGTGCCAGCTCACCGATGGGCGGGAGTCAGCAGACCCAGTACTTC. Amino acid sequence: CASSPMGGSQQTQYF.

The rearrangement uses TRBV2 and TRBJ2-1; 7 bases are a match to TRBD2. CDR1 is SNHLY and CDR2 is FYNNEI in the germline V gene. The CDR3 loop spans 14 amino acids. J was trimmed by 1 base and V by 10 bases; bases with no gene match: 7. CDR3 amino acids: CATMGGSSYNEQFF. The DNA for the CDR3 is TGTGCCACCATGGGCGGGAGTTCCTACAATGAGCAGTTCTTC.

V usage is TRBV19 and J usage is TRBJ2-3, with D hard to call. This CDR3 has 13 residues. V was pared by 5 bases and J by 6 bases, with 12 bases between. Germline assignment: CDR1 LNHDA and CDR2 SQIVND (reference sequence). The CDR3 loop reads CASSPTGRDTQYF. The CDR3 bases are TGTGCCAGTAGTCCGACGGGTCGGGATACGCAGTATTTT.

The chain joins TRBV11-3 to TRBJ2-5; D is unclear. CDR3 length: 12 amino acids. V was cut by 0 bases and J by 7 bases, with 6 bases left in between. Germline CDR1 reads SGHNT; CDR2 reads YENEEA. CDR3 coding DNA: TGTGCCAGCAGCTTAGATCCAGGGACCCAGTACTTC. It specifies CASSLDPGTQYF.

The V gene is TRBV9, the J gene TRBJ2-5; 7 nucleotides agree with TRBD1. The CDR3 has 14 residues. The ends lost 5 bases at V and 2 bases at J; junction bases unmatched: 6. The germline V gene has CDR1 SGDLS and CDR2 YYNGEE. CDR3 region: CASSTDRAQETQYF. DNA of the CDR3: TGTGCCAGCAGTACCGACAGGGCGCAAGAGACCCAGTACTTC.

The table lists this clone with a count of one. The chain joins TRBV19 to TRBJ1-1; the match to TRBD1 covers 8 bases. Looked up from germline, CDR1 is LNHDA and CDR2 is SQIVND (reference sequence). The length of the CDR3 is 15 residues. After removal of 3 bases from V and 7 bases from J, the junction contained 10 bases not matched to a gene. CDR3 nucleotides: TGTGCCAGTAGTATGGGATTCGGACAGGGCCTTGAAGCTTTCTTT. Its protein product is CASSMGFGQGLEAFF.

The chain joins TRBV27 to TRBJ2-6; TRBD1 agrees at 8 bases. CDR3 length: 15 amino acids. Germline V gene sequence: CDR1 MNHEY, CDR2 SMNVEV (reference sequence). The V segment lost 6 bases and the J segment 4 bases; nucleotides outside the gene matches: 5. The CDR3 nucleotides read TGTGCCAGCAGGCCCAGGGGGCTCGGGGCCAACGTCCTGACTTTC. It codes for CASRPRGLGANVLTF.